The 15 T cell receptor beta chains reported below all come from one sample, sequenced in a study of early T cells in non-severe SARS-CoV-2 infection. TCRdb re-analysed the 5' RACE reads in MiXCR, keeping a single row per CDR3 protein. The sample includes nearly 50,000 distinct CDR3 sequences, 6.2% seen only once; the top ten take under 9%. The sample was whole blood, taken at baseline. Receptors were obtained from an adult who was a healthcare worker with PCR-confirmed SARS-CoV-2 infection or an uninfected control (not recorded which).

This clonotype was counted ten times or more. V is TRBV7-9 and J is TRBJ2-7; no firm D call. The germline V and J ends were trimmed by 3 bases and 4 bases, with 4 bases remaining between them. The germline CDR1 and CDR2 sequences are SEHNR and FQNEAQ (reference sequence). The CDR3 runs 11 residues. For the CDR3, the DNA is TGTGCCAGCAGCTTGGAATACGAGCAGTACTTC. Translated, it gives CASSLEYEQYF. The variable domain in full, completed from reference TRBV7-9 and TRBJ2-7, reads DTGVSQNPRHKITKRGQNVTFRCDPISEHNRLYWYRQTLGQGPEFLTYFQNEAQLEKSRLLSDRFSAERPKGSFSTLEIQRTEQGDSAMYLCASSLEYEQYFGPGTRLTVT.

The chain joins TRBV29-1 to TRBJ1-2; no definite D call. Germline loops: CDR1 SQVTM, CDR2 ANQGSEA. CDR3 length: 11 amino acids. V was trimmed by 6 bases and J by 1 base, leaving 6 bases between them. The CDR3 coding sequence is TGCAGCGTAGATCATAACTATGGCTACACCTTC. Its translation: CSVDHNYGYTF.

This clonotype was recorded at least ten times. The CDR3 is CASYGQGNTEAFF. CDR3 nucleotide sequence: TGTGCCAGCTACGGACAGGGAAACACTGAAGCTTTCTTT. V is TRBV7-6 and J is TRBJ1-1, with 8 bases lining up with TRBD1. The CDR3 covers 13 residues. Germline values: CDR1 SGHVS, CDR2 FNYEAQ. Trimming took 8 bases from V and 2 from J; bases not matched to a gene: 4.

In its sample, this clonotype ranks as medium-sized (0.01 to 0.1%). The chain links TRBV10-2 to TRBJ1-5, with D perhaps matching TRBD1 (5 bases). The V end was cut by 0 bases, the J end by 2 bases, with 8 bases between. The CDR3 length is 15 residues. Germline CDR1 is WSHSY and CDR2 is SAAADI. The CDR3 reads CASSESGGGNQPQHF. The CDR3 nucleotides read TGCGCCAGCAGTGAGTCGGGGGGAGGCAATCAGCCCCAGCATTTT.

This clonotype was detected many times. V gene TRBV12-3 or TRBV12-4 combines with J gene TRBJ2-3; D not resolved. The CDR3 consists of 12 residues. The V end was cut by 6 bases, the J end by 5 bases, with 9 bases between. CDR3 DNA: TGTGCCAGCAGGTACACCCTAGATACGCAGTATTTT. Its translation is CASRYTLDTQYF.

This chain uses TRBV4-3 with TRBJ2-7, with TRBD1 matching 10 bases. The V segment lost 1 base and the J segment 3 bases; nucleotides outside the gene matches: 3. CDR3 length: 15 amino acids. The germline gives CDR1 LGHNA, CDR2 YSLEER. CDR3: CASSQARDRGYEQYF. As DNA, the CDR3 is TGCGCCAGCAGCCAAGCACGGGACAGGGGCTACGAGCAGTACTTC.

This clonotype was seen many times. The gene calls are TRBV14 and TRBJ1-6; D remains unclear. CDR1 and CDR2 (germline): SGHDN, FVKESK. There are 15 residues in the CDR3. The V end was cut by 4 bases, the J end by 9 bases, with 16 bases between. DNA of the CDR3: TGTGCCAGCAGCCCGGACCCCCCTGGGGTTTCACCCCTCCACTTT. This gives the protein CASSPDPPGVSPLHF.

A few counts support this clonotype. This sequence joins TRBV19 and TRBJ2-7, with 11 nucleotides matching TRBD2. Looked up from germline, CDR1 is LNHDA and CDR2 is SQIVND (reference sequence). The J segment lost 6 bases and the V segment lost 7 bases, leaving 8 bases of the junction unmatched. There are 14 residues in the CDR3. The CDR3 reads CASTLTSGSREQYF. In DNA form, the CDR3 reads TGTGCCAGTACCCTTACTAGCGGGAGTCGCGAGCAGTACTTC.

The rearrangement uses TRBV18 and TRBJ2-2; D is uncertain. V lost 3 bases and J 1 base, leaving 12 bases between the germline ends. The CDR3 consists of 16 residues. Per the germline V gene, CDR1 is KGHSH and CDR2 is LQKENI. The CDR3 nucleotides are TGTGCCAGCTCACCCACAGAACACTTGAACACCGGGGAGCTGTTTTTT. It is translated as CASSPTEHLNTGELFF.

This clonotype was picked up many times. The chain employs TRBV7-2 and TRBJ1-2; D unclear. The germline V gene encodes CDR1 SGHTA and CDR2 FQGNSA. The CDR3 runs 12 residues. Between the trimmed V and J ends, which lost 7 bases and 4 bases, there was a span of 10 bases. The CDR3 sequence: CASTEGGYGYTF. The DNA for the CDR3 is TGTGCCAGCACTGAGGGCGGCTATGGCTACACCTTC.

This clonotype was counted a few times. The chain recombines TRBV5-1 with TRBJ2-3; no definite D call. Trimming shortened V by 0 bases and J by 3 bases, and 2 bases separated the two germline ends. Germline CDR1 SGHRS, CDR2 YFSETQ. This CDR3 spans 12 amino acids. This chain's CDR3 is CASSLATDTQYF. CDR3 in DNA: TGCGCCAGCAGCTTGGCGACAGATACGCAGTATTTT.

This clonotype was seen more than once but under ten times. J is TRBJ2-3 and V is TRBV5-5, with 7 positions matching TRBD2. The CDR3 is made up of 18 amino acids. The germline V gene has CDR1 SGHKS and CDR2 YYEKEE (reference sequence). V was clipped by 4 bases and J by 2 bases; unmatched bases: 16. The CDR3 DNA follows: TGTGCCAGCAGCCTCGCGCTAATGGCCGGGGGGACCACAGATACGCAGTATTTT. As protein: CASSLALMAGGTTDTQYF.

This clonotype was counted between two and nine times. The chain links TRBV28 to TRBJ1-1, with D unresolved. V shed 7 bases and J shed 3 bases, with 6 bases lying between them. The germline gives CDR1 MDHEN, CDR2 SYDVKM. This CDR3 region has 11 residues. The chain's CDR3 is CASIAYTEAFF. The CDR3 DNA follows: TGTGCCAGCATTGCTTACACTGAAGCTTTCTTT.

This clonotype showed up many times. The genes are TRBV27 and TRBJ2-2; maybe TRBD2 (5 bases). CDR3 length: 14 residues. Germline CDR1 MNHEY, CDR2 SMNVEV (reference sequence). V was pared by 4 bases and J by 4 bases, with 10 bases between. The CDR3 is CASSSGLATGELFF. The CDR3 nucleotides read TGTGCCAGCAGTTCCGGACTTGCCACCGGGGAGCTGTTTTTT.

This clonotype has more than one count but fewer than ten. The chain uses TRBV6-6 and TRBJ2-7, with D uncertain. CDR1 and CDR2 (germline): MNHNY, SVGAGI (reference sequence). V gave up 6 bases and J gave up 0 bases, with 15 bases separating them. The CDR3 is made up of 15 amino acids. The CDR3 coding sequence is TGTGCCAGCAGCTTTAGGACGGGCGACTCCTACGAGCAGTACTTC. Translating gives CASSFRTGDSYEQYF.